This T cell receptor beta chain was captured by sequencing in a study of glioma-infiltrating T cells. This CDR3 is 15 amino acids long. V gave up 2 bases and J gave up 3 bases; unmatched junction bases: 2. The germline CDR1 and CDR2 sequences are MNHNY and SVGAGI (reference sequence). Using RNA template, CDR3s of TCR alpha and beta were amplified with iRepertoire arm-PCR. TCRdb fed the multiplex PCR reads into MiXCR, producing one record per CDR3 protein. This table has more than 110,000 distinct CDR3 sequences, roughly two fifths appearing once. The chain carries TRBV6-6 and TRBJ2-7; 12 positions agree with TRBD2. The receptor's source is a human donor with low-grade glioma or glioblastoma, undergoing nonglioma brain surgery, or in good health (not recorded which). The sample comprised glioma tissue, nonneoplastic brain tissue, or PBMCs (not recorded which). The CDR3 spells CASSYALAGGYEQYF. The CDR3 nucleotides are TGTGCCAGCAGTTACGCACTAGCGGGAGGCTACGAGCAGTACTTC.